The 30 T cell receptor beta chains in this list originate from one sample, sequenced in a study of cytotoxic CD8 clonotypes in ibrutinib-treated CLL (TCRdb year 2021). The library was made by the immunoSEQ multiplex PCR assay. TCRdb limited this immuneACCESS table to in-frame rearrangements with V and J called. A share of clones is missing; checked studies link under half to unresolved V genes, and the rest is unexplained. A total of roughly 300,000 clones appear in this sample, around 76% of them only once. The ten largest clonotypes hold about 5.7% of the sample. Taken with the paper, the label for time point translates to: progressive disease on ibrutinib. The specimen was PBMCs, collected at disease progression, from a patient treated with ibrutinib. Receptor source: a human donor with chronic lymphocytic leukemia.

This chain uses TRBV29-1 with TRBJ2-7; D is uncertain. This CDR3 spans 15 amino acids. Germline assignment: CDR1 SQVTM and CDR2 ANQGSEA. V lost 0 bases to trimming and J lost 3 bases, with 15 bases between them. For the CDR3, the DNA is TGCAGCGTTGAAGAGCGTGTGATGGCTAGCTACGAGCAGTACTTC. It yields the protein CSVEERVMASYEQYF.

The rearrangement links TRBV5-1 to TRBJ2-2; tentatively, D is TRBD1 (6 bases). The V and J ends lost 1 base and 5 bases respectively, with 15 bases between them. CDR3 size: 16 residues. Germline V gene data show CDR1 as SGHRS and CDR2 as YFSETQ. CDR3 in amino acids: CASSLTSGVWTGELFF. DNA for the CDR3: TGCGCCAGCAGCTTGACGTCAGGGGTTTGGACCGGGGAGCTGTTTTTT.

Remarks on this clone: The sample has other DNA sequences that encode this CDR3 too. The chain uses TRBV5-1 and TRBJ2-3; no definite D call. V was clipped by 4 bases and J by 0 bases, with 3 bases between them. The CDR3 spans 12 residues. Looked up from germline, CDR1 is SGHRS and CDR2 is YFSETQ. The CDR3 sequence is CASSLSTDTQYF. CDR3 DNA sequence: TGCGCCAGCAGCCTGAGCACAGATACGCAGTATTTT.

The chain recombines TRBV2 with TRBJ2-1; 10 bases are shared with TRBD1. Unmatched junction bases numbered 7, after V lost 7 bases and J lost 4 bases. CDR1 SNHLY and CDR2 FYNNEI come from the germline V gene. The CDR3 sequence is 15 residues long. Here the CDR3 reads CASISRDRGYNEQFF. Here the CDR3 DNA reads TGTGCCAGCATCAGCCGGGACAGGGGTTACAATGAGCAGTTCTTC.

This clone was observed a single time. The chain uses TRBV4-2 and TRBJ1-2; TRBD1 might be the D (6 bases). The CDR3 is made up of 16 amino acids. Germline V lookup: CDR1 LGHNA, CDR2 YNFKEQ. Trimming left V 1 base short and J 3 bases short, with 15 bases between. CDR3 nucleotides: TGTGCCAGCAGCCAAGTCGGGGGCAGAGTCCACTATGGCTACACCTTC. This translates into CASSQVGGRVHYGYTF.

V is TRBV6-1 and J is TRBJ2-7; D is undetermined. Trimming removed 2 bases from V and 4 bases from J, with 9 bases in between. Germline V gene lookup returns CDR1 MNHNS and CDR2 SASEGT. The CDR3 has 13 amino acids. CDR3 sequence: CASSESFSYEQYF. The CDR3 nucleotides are TGTGCCAGCAGTGAATCCTTTTCTTACGAGCAGTACTTC.

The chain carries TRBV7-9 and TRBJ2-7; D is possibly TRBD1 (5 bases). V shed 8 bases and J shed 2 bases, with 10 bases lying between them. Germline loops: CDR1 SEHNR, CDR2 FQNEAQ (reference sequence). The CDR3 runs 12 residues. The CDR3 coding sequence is TGTGCCAGCGTCGACAGCACCTACGAGCAGTACTTC. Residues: CASVDSTYEQYF.

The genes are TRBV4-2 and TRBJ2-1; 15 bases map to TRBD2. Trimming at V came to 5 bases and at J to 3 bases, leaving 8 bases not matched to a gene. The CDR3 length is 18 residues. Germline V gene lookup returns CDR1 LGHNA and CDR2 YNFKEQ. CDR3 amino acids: CASSYGLAGGYSYNEQFF. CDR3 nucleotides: TGTGCCAGCAGCTACGGACTAGCGGGAGGGTATAGCTACAATGAGCAGTTCTTC.

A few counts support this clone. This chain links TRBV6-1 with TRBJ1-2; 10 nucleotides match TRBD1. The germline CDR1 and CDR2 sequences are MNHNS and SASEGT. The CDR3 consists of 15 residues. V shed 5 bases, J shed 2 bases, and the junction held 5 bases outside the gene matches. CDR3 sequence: CASSTRQGANYGYTF. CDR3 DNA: TGTGCCAGCAGTACTCGACAGGGGGCAAACTATGGCTACACCTTC.

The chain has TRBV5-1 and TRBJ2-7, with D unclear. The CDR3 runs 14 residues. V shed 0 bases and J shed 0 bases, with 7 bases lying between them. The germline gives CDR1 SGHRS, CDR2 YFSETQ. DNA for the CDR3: TGCGCCAGCAGCTTGGCTCAGAGCTCCTACGAGCAGTACTTC. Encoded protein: CASSLAQSSYEQYF.

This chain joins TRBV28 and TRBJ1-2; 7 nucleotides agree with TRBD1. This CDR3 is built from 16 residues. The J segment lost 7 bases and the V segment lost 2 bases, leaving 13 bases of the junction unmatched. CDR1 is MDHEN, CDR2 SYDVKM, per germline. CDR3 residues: CASSLGVRGLPRGYTF. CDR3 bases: TGTGCCAGCAGTTTAGGGGTGAGGGGGCTCCCTCGTGGCTACACCTTC.

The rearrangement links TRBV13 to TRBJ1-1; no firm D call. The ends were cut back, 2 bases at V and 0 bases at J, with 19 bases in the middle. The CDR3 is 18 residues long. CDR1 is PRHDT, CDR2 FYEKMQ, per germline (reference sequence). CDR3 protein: CASSLSLTSRDLNTEAFF. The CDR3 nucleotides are TGTGCCAGCAGCTTAAGTTTGACCAGTCGAGACTTGAACACTGAAGCTTTCTTT.

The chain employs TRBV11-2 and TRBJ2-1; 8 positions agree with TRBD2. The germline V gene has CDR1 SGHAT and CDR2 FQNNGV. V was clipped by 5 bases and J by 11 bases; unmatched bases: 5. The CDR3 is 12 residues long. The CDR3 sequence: CASSPGGGKQFF. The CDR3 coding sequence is TGTGCCAGCAGCCCCGGGGGGGGCAAGCAGTTCTTC.

The CDR3 sequence is CASSQYGTEGEAFF. The CDR3 bases are TGCGCCAGCAGCCAATACGGGACAGAGGGTGAAGCTTTCTTT. This chain connects TRBV4-1 to TRBJ1-1; 7 nucleotides line up with TRBD1. V shed 2 bases and J 7 bases; nucleotides not matched to a gene: 7. Germline V gene lookup returns CDR1 MGHRA and CDR2 YSYEKL. The CDR3 spans 14 residues.

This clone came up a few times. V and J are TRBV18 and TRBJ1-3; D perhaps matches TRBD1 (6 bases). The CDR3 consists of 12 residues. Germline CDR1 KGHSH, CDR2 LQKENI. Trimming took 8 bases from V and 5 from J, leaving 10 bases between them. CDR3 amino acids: CASRGQRNTIYF. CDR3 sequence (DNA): TGTGCCAGCCGGGGACAAAGAAACACCATATATTTT.

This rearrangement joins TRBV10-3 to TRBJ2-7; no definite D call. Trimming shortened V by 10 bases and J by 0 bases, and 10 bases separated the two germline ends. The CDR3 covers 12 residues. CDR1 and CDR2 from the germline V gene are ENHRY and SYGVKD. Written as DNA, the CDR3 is TGTGCCACAAATCACAACTCCTACGAGCAGTACTTC. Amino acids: CATNHNSYEQYF.

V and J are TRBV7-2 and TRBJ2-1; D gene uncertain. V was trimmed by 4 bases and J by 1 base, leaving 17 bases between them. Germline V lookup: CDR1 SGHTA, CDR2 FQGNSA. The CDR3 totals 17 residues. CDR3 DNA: TGTGCCAGCAGCTCCTACGCCGGGCCCCTTTCCTACAATGAGCAGTTCTTC. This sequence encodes CASSSYAGPLSYNEQFF.

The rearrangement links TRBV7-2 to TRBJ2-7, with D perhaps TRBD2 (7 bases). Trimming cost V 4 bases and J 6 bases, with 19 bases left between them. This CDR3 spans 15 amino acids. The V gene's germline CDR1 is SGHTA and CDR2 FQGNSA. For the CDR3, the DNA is TGTGCCAGCAGCTCAAACGTAGGGGGGGGGACCGAGCAGTACTTC. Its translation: CASSSNVGGGTEQYF.

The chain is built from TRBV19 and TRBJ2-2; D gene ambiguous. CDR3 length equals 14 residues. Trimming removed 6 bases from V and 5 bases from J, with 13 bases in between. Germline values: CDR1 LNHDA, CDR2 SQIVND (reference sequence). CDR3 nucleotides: TGTGCCAGTAGCCTAGTTCAGGCTACCGGGGAGCTGTTTTTT. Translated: CASSLVQATGELFF. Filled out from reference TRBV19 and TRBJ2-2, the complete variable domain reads DGGITQSPKYLFRKEGQNVTLSCEQNLNHDAMYWYRQDPGQGLRLIYYSQIVNDFQKGDIAEGYSVSREKKESFPLTVTSAQKNPTAFYLCASSLVQATGELFFGEGSRLTVL.

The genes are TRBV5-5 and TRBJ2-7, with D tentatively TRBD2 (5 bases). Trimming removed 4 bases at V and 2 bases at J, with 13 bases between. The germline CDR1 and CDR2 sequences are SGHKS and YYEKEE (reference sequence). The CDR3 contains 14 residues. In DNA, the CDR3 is TGTGCCAGCAGCCTCCAGGAGGCACCCTACGAGCAGTACTTC. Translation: CASSLQEAPYEQYF.

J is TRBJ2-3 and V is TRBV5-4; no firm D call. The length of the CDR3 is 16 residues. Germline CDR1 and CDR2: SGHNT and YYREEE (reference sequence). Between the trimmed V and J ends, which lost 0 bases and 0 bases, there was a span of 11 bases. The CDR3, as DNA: TGTGCCAGCAGCTTGGGTAGGAGTCCTAGCACAGATACGCAGTATTTT. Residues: CASSLGRSPSTDTQYF.

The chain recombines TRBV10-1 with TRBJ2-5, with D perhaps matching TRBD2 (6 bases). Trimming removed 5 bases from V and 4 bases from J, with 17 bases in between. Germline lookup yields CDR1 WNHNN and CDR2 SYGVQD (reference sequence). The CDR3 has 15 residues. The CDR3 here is CASSTTRGCVETQYF. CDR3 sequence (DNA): TGCGCCAGCAGTACGACTAGAGGGTGTGTAGAGACCCAGTACTTC.

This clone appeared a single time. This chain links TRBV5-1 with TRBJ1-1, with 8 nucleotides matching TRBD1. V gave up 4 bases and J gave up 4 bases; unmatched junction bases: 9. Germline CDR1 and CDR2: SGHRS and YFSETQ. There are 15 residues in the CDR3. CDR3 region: CASSPRGRKSTEAFF. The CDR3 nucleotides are TGCGCCAGCAGCCCCAGGGGGCGGAAAAGCACTGAAGCTTTCTTT. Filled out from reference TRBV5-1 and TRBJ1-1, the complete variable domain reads KAGVTQTPRYLIKTRGQQVTLSCSPISGHRSVSWYQQTPGQGLQFLFEYFSETQRNKGNFPGRFSGRQFSNSRSEMNVSTLELGDSALYLCASSPRGRKSTEAFFGQGTRLTVV.

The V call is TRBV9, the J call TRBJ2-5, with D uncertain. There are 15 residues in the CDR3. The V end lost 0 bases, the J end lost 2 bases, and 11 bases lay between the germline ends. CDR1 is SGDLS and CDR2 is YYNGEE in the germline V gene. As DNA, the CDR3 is TGTGCCAGCAGCGTAGCTCTGGAAGCACAAGAGACCCAGTACTTC. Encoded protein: CASSVALEAQETQYF.

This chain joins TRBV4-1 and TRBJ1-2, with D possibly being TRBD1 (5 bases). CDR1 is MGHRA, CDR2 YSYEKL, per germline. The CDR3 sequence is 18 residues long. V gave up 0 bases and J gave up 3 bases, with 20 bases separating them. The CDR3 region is CASSQDVLRGRKHYGYTF. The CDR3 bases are TGCGCCAGCAGCCAAGACGTTCTTAGGGGAAGGAAGCACTATGGCTACACCTTC.

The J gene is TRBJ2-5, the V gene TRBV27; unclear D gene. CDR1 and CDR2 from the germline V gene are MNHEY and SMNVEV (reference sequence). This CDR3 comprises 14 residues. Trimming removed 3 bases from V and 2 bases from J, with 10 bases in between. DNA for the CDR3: TGTGCCAGCAGTTTTCAGGAAGGACAAGAGACCCAGTACTTC. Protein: CASSFQEGQETQYF.

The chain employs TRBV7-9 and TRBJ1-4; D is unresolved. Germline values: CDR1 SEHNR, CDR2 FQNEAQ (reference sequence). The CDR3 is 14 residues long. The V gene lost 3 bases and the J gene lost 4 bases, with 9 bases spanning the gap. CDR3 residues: CASSFLRGNEKLFF. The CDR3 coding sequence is TGTGCCAGCAGCTTTCTCCGTGGTAATGAAAAACTGTTTTTT.

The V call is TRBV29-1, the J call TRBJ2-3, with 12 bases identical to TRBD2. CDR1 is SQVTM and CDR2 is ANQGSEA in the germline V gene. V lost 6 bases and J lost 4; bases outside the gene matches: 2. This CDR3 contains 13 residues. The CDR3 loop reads CSVRLAGADTQYF. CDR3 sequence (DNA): TGCAGCGTCCGACTAGCGGGAGCAGATACGCAGTATTTT.

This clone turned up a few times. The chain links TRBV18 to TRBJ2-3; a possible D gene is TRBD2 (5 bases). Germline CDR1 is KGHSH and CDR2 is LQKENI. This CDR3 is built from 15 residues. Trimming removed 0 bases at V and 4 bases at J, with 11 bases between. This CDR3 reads CASSPPVRGPDTQYF. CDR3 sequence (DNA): TGTGCCAGCTCACCACCGGTCCGGGGTCCAGATACGCAGTATTTT. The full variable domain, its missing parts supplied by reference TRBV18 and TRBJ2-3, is NAGVMQNPRHLVRRRGQEARLRCSPMKGHSHVYWYRQLPEEGLKFMVYLQKENIIDESGMPKERFSAEFPKEGPSILRIQQVVRGDSAAYFCASSPPVRGPDTQYFGPGTRLTVL.

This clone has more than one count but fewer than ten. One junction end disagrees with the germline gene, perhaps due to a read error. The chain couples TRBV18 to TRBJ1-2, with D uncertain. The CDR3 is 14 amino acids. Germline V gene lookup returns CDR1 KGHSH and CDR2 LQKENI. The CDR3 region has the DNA TGTGCTAGCTCACCCTTGGGAAACCCGTATGGCTACACCTTC. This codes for CASSPLGNPYGYTF. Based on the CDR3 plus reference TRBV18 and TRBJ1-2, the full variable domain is NAGVMQNPRHLVRRRGQEARLRCSPMKGHSHVYWYRQLPEEGLKFMVYLQKENIIDESGMPKERFSAEFPKEGPSILRIQQVVRGDSAAYFCASSPLGNPYGYTFGSGTRLTVV.